This T cell receptor (beta chain) comes out of a study of blood T cell repertoires in COVID-19 (dated by TCRdb to 2018 to 2021). Regarding the research as a whole: Samples covering the acute and convalescent phases of COVID-19 were provided by collaborators in the United States, Italy and Spain. Deeply sampled blood TCRbeta repertoires from subjects exposed to, actively infected with, or recovered from COVID-19 were included in the dataset. A de-identified subject ID, COVID-19 status, age in years and sex were almost always included in the sample metadata. HLA class I and class II types, where available, came from metadata supplied by the sample provider rather than from assay-based typing. The samples were drawn from the first 160 participants of the ongoing ImmuneRACE study and from over 950 subjects provided by 6 global collaborators. The material from the prospective study consisted of cDNA or gDNA derived from T cells, B-cell-depleted T cells, or PBMCs. The repertoires were released in a freely available public database intended as a resource for research on the immune response to SARS-CoV-2.

The immunoSEQ Assay, a bias-controlled multiplex PCR, was used to amplify TCRbeta CDR3 regions from genomic DNA. The paper's processing steps were these. The number of nucleated cells in each sample was estimated by amplification of reference gene primers within the assay. To quantify the absolute abundance of each unique TCRbeta CDR3 rearrangement, sequence reads were collapsed and filtered. For each sample, productive Simpson clonality was calculated by taking the square root of Simpson's diversity index across productive rearrangements. This immuneACCESS table, as held by TCRdb, lists in-frame sequences with V and J called but not all clones. Of the missing ones, under half trace to an unresolved V gene in checked studies; the others have no known cause. V, J and clone size are taken as reported in that table, and D and trimming were inferred from the DNA itself. Within this sample are 490,000 or so clones, with more than 75% of them counted one time only. The ten most abundant clones make up 1.5% to 2% of the sample.

Participants in the prospective study were enrolled through a virtual design, were aged roughly 18 to 100 years, and lived in roughly 25 United States geographic areas. To assign participants to cohorts, the prospective study relied on clinical history that participants themselves reported in a screening survey and a study questionnaire. Recovered participants in ImmuneRACE Cohort 3 were defined as having two consecutive negative NP/OP PCR tests, clearance from a healthcare professional, or resolution of symptoms. In the prospective study, whole blood, serum and a nasopharyngeal or oropharyngeal swab were collected from each participant by mobile phlebotomists. Participants in the prospective study had the option to provide additional blood draws and questionnaires over an approximately 2-month period. Before DNA extraction, blood samples from the prospective study were shipped at room temperature or frozen.

Findings and caveats that apply to the study as a whole: How much clinical and demographic metadata was included differed by source and by participant, and the metadata was provided uncurated.

Concerning this clone itself: Its cognate antigen has yet to be identified. Base-call qualities are not available, and no considerably larger clone is one nucleotide away.

CDR1 and CDR2, per the germline V gene, are LGHNA and YSLEER. The CDR3 holds 16 amino acids from the cysteine to the phenylalanine. Only CDR3 DNA is held: 48 bases, read in frame from base 1. Here V drops 0 bases and J drops 3 bases, and the junction holds 5 bases not matched to any gene. This TCR came from a woman aged 40 to 50 who had recovered from COVID-19. Recombination linked TRBV4-3 to TRBJ2-5; 9 bases in the middle match TRBD1. The sample consisted of PBMCs or T cells enriched from blood (not recorded which). At the DNA level, the sequence is TGCGCCAGCAGCCAAGAATTGACAGGGGGGGAAGAGACCCAGTACTTC. Its protein is CASSQELTGGEETQYF.